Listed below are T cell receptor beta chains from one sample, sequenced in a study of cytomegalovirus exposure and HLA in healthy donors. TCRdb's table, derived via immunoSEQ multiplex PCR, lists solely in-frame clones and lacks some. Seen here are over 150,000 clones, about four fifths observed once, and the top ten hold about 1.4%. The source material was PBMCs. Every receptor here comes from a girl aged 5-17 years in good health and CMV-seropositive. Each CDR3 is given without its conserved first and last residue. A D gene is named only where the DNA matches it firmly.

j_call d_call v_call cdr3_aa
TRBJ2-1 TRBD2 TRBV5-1 ASSSEPGLAGTEQF
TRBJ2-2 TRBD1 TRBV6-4 ASSEGQPNTGELF
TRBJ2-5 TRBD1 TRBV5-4 ASSLDQGAQETQY
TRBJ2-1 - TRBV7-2 ASSGRDSLIFHEQF
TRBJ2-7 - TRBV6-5 ASSTGLEQY
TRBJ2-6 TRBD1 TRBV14 ASSRYTGGASSGANVLT
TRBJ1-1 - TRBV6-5 ASSRTGQKNTEAF
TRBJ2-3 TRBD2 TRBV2 ASSLGGGAFDTQY
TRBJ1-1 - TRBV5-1 ASSFGTLNTEAF
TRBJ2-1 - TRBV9 ASSPGGVSQF
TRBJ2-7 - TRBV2 ASRGTKTYEQY
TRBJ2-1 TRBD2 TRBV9 ASSTSPLGGSSYNEQF
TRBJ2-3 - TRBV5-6 ASSSIPTPDSYQTDTQY
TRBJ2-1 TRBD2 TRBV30 AWRISGAQIYNEQF
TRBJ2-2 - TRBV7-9 ASSLVTDTGELF
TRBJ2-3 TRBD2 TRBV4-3 ASSSLAGGPDTQY